The 7 T cell receptor beta chains below all came from one sample that was sequenced in a study of OX40 agonist ivuxolimab in advanced cancers. TCRdb keeps only in-frame clones here, not all; method: immunoSEQ multiplex PCR. Of approximately 120,000 clones in the sample, less than 95% are singletons; the top ten hold about 0.81%. Sequences were derived from CD4+ or CD8+ T cells sorted from blood, sampled in a trial of the OX40 agonist ivuxolimab. The receptors originated from an adult with an advanced solid tumor such as melanoma, head and neck, liver or kidney cancer.

V and J are TRBV9 and TRBJ2-4; 8 bases are shared with TRBD1. Germline V lookup: CDR1 SGDLS, CDR2 YYNGEE. The CDR3 loop spans 17 amino acids. J gave up 0 bases and V 0 bases, and 5 bases lay outside the gene matches. CDR3 nucleotides: TGTGCCAGCAGCGTAGGACAGGGGCTTGAAGCCAAAAACATTCAGTACTTC. This sequence encodes CASSVGQGLEAKNIQYF.

Remarks on this clone: The germline gene is not matched at one end of the junction; a read error may be the cause. This rearrangement joins TRBV5-4 to TRBJ2-1; a possible D gene is TRBD1 (6 bases). The CDR3 contains 13 residues. Looked up from germline, CDR1 is SGHNT and CDR2 is YYREEE (reference sequence). CDR3 region: CASSPTTGSEQLF. CDR3 in DNA: TGTGCCAGCAGCCCCACAACAGGGTCTGAGCAGCTCTTC.

This chain links TRBV10-3 with TRBJ2-7; 8 positions match TRBD1. This CDR3 spans 13 amino acids. V shed 6 bases and J 0 bases; nucleotides not matched to a gene: 1. Germline V gives CDR1 ENHRY, CDR2 SYGVKD. CDR3 sequence reads: CAIRGQVSYEQYF. CDR3 bases: TGTGCCATCAGGGGACAGGTCTCCTACGAGCAGTACTTC.

The chain combines TRBV9 with TRBJ1-4; the D is unclear. CDR3 length: 16 residues. Germline values: CDR1 SGDLS, CDR2 YYNGEE. With 0 bases removed from V and 5 bases from J, the gap between germline ends came to 14 bases. The CDR3, as DNA: TGTGCCAGCAGCGTAGGAATTGGCTTTTCGAATGAAAAACTGTTTTTT. It is translated as CASSVGIGFSNEKLFF.

The chain couples TRBV5-1 to TRBJ2-3; 8 bases fit TRBD2. This CDR3 is 16 amino acids long. The ends lost 4 bases at V and 3 bases at J; junction bases unmatched: 10. In germline, CDR1 is SGHRS, CDR2 YFSETQ. CDR3 nucleotides: TGCGCCAGCAGCCGGGGAGCGGGAGATTTGACAGATACGCAGTATTTT. Translation: CASSRGAGDLTDTQYF.

V is TRBV7-3 and J is TRBJ2-1; D gene uncertain. Deletions cut 1 base from V and 6 bases from J, with 13 bases between. The germline V gene encodes CDR1 SGHTA and CDR2 FQGTGA. The CDR3 spans 15 residues. CDR3 residues: CASSLIYRGLNEQFF. The CDR3 DNA follows: TGTGCCAGCAGCTTAATATATCGCGGTCTCAATGAGCAGTTCTTC.

The gene calls are TRBV19 and TRBJ1-1; D remains unclear. The ends were cut back, 5 bases at V and 6 bases at J, with 10 bases in the middle. Germline CDR1 LNHDA, CDR2 SQIVND (reference sequence). There are 12 residues in the CDR3. CDR3 bases: TGTGCCAGTAGTGGACGGCCATCTGAAGCTTTCTTT. Translation gives CASSGRPSEAFF.